This T cell receptor beta chain was captured by sequencing in a study of T-cell reconstitution after alpha-beta-depleted transplantation in children. Trimming shortened V by 0 bases and J by 1 base, and 8 bases separated the two germline ends. CDR3 length: 15 residues. Germline CDR1 and CDR2: SGHTA and FQGNSA. For TCRbeta, the library was prepared with unique molecular identifiers. TCRdb itself ran the PCR reads through MiXCR, one entry per CDR3 protein. The table has over 300,000 distinct CDR3 sequences, over 9% seen once; the top ten hold approximately 2.3%. This clonotype was seen more than once but under ten times.

The material sequenced was PBMCs from the stem cell graft donor, taken from the stem cell graft. This rearrangement joins TRBV7-2 to TRBJ2-3; weak D call: TRBD2 (5 bases). The source of this sequence is a human donor who donated a stem cell graft to a child with acute lymphoblastic leukemia. The CDR3 reads CASSLALRGTDTQYF. CDR3 nucleotide sequence: TGTGCCAGCAGCTTAGCGTTGCGGGGCACAGATACGCAGTATTTT.